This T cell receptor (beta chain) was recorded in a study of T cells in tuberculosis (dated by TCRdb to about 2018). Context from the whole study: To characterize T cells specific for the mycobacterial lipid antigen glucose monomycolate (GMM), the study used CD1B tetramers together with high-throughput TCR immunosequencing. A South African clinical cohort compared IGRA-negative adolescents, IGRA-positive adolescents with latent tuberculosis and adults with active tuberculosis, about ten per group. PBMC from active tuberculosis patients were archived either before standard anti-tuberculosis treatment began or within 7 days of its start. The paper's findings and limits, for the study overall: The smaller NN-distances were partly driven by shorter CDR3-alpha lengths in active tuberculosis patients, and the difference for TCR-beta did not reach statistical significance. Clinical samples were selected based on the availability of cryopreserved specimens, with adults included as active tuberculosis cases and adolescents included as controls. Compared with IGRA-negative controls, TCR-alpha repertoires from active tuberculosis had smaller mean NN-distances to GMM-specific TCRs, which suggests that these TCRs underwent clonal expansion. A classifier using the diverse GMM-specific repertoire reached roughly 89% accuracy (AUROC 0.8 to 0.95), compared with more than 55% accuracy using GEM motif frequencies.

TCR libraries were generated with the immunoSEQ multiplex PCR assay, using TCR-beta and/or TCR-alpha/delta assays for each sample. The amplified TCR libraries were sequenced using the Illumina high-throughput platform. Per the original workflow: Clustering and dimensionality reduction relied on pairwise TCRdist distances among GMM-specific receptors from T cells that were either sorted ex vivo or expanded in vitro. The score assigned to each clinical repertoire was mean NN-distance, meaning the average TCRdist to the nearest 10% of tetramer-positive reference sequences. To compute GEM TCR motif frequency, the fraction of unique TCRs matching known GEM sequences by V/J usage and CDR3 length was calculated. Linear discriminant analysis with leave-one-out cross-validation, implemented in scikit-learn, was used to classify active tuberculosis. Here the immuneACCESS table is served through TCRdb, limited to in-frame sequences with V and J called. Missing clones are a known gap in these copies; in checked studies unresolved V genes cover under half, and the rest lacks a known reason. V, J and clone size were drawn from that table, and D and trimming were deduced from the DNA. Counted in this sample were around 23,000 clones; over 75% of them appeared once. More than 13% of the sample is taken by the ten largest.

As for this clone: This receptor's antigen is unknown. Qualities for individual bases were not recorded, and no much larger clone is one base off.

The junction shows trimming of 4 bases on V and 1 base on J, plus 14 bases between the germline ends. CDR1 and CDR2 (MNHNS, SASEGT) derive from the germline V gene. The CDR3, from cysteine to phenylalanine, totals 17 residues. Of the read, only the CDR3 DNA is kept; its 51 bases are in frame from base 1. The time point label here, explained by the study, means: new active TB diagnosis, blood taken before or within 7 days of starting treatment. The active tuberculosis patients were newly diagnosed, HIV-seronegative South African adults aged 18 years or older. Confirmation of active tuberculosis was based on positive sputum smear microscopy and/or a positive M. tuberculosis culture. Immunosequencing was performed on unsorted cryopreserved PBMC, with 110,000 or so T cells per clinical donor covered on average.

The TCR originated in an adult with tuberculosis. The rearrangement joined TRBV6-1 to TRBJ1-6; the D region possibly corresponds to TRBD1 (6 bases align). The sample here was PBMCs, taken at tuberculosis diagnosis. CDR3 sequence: CASSAPGTRSYNSPLHF. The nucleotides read TGTGCCAGCAGTGCTCCCGGGACAAGGTCCTATAATTCACCCCTCCACTTT.